This entry is about one T cell receptor beta chain. Original methodology: Quantification of nucleated cells was approximated via reference gene primer amplification. Using immunoSEQ multiplex PCR, the repertoire was profiled, and TCRdb retains in-frame clones only, with some absent. The V and J calls and clone size were taken over from that table, and D and trimming were inferred from the DNA. The data show roughly 56,000 clones, more than 85% seen once. Trimming at V came to 3 bases and at J to 2 bases, leaving 4 bases not matched to a gene. Germline CDR1 and CDR2: SNHLY and FYNNEI. This CDR3 region has 16 residues. This entry is derived from a study of blood T cell repertoires in COVID-19. Overall study context: Samples of COVID-19 (acute and convalescent) were obtained from the United States, Italy and Spain. Sample material is recorded as cDNA or gDNA derived from T cells, B-cell-depleted T cells, or PBMCs.

The chain uses TRBV2 and TRBJ2-5; 12 bases fit TRBD2. The TCR comes from a man aged 50-59 years with active COVID-19. Input material: peripheral blood. CDR3: CASSEWTSGAQETQYF. Here the CDR3 DNA reads TGTGCCAGCAGTGAGTGGACTAGCGGGGCACAAGAGACCCAGTACTTC.